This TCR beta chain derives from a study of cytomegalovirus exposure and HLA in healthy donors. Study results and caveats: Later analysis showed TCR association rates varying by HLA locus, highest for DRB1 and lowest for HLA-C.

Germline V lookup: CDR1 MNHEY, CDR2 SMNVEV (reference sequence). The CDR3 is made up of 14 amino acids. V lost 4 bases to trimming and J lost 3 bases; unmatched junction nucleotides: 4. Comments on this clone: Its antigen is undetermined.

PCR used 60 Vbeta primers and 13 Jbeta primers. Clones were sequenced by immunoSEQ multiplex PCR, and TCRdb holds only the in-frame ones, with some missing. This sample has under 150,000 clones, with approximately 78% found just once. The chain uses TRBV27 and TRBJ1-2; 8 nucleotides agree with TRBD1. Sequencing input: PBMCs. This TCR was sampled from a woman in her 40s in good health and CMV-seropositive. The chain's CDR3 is CASSSQGADYGYTF. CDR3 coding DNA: TGTGCCAGCAGTTCTCAGGGGGCGGACTATGGCTACACCTTC.